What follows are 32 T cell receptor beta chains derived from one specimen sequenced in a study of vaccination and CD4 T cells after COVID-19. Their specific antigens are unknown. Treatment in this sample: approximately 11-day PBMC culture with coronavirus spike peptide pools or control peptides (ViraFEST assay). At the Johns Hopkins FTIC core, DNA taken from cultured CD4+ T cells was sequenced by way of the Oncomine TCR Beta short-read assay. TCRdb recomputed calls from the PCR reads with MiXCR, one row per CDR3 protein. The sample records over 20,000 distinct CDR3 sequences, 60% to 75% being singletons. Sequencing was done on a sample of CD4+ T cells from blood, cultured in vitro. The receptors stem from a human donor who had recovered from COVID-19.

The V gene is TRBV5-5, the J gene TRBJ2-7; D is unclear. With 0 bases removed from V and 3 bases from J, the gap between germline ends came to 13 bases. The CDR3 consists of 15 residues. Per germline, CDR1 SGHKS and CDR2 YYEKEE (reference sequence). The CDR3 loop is CASSLAASPVYEQYF. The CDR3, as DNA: TGTGCCAGCAGCTTGGCGGCATCACCGGTCTACGAGCAGTACTTC.

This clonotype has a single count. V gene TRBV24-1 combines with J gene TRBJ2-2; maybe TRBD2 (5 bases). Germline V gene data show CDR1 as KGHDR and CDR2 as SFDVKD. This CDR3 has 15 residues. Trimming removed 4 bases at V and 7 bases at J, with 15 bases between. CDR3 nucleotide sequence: TGTGCCACCAGTGACCAGATCATCCGGGACGGGGAGCTGTTTTTT. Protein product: CATSDQIIRDGELFF.

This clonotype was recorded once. CDR3: CSATEGSYSNQPQHF. The CDR3 DNA reads TGCAGTGCTACGGAGGGATCTTATAGCAATCAGCCCCAGCATTTT. The rearrangement uses TRBV20-1 and TRBJ1-5, with D uncertain. Germline V gene sequence: CDR1 DFQATT, CDR2 SNEGSKA (reference sequence). The V end lost 4 bases, the J end lost 0 bases, and 13 bases lay between the germline ends. The length of the CDR3 is 15 residues.

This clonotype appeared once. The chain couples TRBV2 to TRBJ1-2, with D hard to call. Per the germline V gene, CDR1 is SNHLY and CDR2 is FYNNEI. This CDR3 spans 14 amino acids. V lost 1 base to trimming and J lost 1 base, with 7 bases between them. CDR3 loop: CASSEVRFNYGYTF. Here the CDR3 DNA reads TGTGCCAGCAGTGAAGTGAGGTTTAACTATGGCTACACCTTC.

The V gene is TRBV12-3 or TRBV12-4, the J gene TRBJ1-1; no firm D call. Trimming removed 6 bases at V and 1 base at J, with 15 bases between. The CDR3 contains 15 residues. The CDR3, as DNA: TGTGCCAGCAGCCGAGACTACCCGACGAACACTGAAGCTTTCTTT. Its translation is CASSRDYPTNTEAFF.

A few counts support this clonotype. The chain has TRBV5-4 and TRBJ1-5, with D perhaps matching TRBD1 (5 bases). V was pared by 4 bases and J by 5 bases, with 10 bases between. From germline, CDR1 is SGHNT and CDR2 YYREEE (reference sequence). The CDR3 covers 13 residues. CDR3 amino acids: CASSPDRDQPQHF. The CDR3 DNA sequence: TGTGCCAGCAGCCCAGACAGAGATCAGCCCCAGCATTTT. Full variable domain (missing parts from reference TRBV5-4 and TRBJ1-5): ETGVTQSPTHLIKTRGQQVTLRCSSQSGHNTVSWYQQALGQGPQFIFQYYREEENGRGNFPPRFSGLQFPNYSSELNVNALELDDSALYLCASSPDRDQPQHFGDGTRLSIL.

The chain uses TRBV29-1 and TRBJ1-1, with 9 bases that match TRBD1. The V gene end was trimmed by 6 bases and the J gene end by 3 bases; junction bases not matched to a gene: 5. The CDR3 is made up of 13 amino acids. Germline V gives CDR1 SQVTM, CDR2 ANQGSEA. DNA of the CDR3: TGCAGCGTAGCGGACAGGGGTTACACTGAAGCTTTCTTT. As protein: CSVADRGYTEAFF.

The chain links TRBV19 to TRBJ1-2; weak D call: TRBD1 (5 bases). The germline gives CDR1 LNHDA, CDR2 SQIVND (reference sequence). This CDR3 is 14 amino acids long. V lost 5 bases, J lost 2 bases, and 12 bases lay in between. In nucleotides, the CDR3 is TGTGCCAGTAGTGGGCAGGGTATGAACTATGGCTACACCTTC. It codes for CASSGQGMNYGYTF.

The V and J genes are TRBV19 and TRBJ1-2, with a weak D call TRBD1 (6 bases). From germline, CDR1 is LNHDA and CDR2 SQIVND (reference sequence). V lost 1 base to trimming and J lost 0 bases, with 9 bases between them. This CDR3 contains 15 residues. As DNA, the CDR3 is TGTGCCAGTAGTATAGTGAACAGGGCTAACTATGGCTACACCTTC. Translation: CASSIVNRANYGYTF.

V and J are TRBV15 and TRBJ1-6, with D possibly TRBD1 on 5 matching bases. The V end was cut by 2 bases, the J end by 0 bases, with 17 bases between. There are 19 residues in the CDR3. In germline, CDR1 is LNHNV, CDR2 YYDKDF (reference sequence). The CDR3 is CATSRRGLPLSSYNSPLHF. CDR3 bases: TGTGCCACCAGCAGAAGGGGTCTACCCTTAAGCTCCTATAATTCACCCCTCCACTTT.

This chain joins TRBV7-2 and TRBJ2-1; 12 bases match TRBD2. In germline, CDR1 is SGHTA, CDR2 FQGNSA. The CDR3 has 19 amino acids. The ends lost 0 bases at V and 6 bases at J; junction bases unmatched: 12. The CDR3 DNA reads TGTGCCAGCAGCTTAGCGTCGCTAGCGGGAGGGCGGGACCCCAATGAGCAGTTCTTC. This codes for CASSLASLAGGRDPNEQFF.

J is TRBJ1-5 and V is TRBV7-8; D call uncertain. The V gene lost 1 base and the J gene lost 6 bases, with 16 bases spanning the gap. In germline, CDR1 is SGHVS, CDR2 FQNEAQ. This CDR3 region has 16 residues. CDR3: CASSLGFVGEGQPQHF. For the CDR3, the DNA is TGTGCCAGCAGCTTAGGGTTCGTTGGTGAGGGTCAGCCCCAGCATTTT.

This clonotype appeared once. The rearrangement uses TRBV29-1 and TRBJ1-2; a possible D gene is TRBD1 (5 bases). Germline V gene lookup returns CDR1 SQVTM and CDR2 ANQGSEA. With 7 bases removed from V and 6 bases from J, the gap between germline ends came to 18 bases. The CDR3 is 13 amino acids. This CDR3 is CSADQDSTNGYTF. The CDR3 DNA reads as TGCAGCGCGGATCAAGACAGTACGAATGGCTACACCTTC.

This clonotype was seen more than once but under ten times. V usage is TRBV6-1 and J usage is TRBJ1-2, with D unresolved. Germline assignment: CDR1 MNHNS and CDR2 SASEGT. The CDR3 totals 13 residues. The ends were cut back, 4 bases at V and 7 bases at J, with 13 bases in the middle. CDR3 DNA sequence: TGTGCCAGCAGTGTATCGGAGGATTCTGGCTACACCTTC. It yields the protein CASSVSEDSGYTF.

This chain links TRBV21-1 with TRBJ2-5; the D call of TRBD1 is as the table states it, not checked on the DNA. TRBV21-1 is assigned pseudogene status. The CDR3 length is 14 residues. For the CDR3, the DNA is TGTGCCAGCAGCAATACAGGGGATCGGGAGACCCAGTACTTC. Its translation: CASSNTGDRETQYF.

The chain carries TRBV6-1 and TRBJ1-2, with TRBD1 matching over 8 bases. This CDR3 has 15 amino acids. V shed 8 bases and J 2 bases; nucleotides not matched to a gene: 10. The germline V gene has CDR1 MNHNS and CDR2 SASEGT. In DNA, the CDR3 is TGTGCCAGCCGCAGATCAGGGGGCTACAACTATGGCTACACCTTC. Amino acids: CASRRSGGYNYGYTF.

The CDR3 loop is CASSFLASGATTGELFF. Here the CDR3 DNA reads TGTGCCAGCAGCTTCTTAGCGAGCGGGGCCACGACCGGGGAGCTGTTTTTT. V is TRBV7-8 and J is TRBJ2-2; the match to TRBD2 covers 7 bases. V lost 3 bases to trimming and J lost 5 bases; unmatched junction nucleotides: 12. The V gene's germline CDR1 is SGHVS and CDR2 FQNEAQ. The CDR3 has 17 amino acids. Complete variable domain (other parts from reference TRBV7-8 and TRBJ2-2): GAGVSQSPRYKVAKRGQDVALRCDPISGHVSLFWYQQALGQGPEFLTYFQNEAQLDKSGLPSDRFFAERPEGSVSTLKIQRTQQEDSAVYLCASSFLASGATTGELFFGEGSRLTVL.

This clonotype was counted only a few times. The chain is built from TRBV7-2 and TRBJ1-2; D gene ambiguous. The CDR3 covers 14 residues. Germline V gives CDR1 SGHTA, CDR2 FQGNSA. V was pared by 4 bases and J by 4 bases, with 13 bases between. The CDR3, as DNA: TGTGCCAGCAGCTCCCCTCCAGGTGTCTATGGCTACACCTTC. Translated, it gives CASSSPPGVYGYTF.

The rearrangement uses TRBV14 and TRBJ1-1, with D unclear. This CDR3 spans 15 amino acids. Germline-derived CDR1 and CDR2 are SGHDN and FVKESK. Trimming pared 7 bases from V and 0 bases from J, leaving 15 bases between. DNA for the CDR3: TGTGCCAGCAAGGAGTCAGTACTTATGAACACTGAAGCTTTCTTT. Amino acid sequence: CASKESVLMNTEAFF. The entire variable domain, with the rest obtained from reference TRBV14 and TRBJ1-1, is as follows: EAGVTQFPSHSVIEKGQTVTLRCDPISGHDNLYWYRRVMGKEIKFLLHFVKESKQDESGMPNNRFLAERTGGTYSTLKVQPAELEDSGVYFCASKESVLMNTEAFFGQGTRLTVV.

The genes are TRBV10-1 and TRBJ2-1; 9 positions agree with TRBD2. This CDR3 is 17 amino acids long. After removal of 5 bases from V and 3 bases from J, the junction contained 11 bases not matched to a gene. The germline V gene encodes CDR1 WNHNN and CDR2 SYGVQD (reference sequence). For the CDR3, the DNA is TGCGCCAGCAGTAATCGAGGACTAGCGCAGAACTACAATGAGCAGTTCTTC. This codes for CASSNRGLAQNYNEQFF.

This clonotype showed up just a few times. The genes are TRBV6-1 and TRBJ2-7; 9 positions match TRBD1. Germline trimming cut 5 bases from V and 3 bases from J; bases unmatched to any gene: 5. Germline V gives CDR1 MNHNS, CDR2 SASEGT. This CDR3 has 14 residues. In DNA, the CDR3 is TGTGCCAGCAGTCGAGACAGGGGGAACTACGAGCAGTACTTC. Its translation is CASSRDRGNYEQYF.

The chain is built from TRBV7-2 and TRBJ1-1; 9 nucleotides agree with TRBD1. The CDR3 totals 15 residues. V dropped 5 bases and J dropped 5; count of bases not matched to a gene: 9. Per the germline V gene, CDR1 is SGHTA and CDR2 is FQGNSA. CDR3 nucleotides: TGTGCCAGCAGCGGACAGGGGTGGGTGGGGACTGAAGCTTTCTTT. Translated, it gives CASSGQGWVGTEAFF.

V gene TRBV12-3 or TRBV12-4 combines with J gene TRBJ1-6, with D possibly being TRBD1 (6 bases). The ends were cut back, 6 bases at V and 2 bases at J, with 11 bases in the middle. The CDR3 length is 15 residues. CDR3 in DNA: TGTGCCAGCAGCCAACAGGGTACCTATAATTCACCCCTCCACTTT. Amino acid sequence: CASSQQGTYNSPLHF.

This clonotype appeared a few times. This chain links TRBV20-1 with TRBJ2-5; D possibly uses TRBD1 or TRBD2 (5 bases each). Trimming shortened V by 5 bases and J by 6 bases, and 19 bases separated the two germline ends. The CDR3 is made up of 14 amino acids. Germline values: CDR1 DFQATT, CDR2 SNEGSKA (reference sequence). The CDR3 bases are TGCAGTGCTGTCCGGGACCCCGGAGGAAAGACCCAGTACTTC. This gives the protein CSAVRDPGGKTQYF.

The CDR3 region is CASSQDSSGRGHSPLHF. The CDR3 bases are TGCGCCAGCAGCCAAGATAGTTCGGGACGAGGTCATTCACCCCTCCACTTT. The genes are TRBV4-3 and TRBJ1-6; D is possibly TRBD1 (5 bases). V dropped 0 bases and J dropped 8 bases, with 17 bases sitting between them. Per germline, CDR1 LGHNA and CDR2 YSLEER. The CDR3 contains 17 residues.

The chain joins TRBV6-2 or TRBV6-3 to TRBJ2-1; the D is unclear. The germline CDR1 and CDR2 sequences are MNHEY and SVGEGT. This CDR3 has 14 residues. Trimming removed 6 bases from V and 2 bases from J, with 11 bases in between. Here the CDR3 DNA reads TGTGCCAGCAGGGGCGATCTAACCTACAATGAGCAGTTCTTC. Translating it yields CASRGDLTYNEQFF.

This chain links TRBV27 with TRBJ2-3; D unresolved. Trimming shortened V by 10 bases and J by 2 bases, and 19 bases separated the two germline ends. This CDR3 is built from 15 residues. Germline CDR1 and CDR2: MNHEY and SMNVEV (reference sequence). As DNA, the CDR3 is TGTGCCACCGGCCGGTCGCGGAGAAACACAGATACGCAGTATTTT. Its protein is CATGRSRRNTDTQYF.

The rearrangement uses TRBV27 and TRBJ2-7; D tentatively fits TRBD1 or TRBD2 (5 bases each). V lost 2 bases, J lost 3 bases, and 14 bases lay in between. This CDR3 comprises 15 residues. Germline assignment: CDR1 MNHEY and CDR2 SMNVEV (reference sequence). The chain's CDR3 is CASSLGAGLRYEQYF. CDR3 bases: TGTGCCAGCAGTTTAGGGGCGGGCTTACGCTACGAGCAGTACTTC.

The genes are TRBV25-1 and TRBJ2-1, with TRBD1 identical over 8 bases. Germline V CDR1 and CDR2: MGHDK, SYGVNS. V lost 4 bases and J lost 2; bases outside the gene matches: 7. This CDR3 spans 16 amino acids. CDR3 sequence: CASSVSKTGAYNEQFF. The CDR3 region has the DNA TGTGCCAGCAGTGTTTCAAAGACAGGGGCCTACAATGAGCAGTTCTTC.

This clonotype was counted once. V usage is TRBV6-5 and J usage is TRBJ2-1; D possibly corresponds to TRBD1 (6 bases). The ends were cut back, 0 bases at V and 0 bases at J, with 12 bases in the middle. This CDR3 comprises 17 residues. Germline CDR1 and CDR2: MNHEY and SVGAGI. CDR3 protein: CASSYSPGTHSYNEQFF. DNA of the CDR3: TGTGCCAGCAGTTACTCTCCGGGGACACACTCCTACAATGAGCAGTTCTTC.

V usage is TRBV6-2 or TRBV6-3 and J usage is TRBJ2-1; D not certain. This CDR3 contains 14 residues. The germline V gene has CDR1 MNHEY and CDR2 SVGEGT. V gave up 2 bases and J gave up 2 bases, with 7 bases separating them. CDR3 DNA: TGTGCCAGCAGTTACGCTGGCACCTACAATGAGCAGTTCTTC. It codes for CASSYAGTYNEQFF.

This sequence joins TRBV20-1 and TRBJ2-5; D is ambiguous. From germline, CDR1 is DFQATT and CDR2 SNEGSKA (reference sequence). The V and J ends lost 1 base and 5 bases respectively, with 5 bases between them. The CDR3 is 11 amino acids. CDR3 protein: CSARVVETQYF. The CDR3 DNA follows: TGCAGTGCTAGAGTGGTGGAGACCCAGTACTTC.